This T cell receptor beta chain was identified during a study of T cell responses to AZD1222 COVID-19 vaccine. Study-wide results and caveats: Donors were mostly white British, more females; clonal diversity possibly underestimated. Breadth and depth of Spike-specific TCRs rose after two AZD1222 doses. Among AZD1222 vaccinees, only six were seropositive at baseline.

Regarding this clone: As yet, its antigen is unknown.

Sequencing was performed with immunoSEQ multiplex PCR; in TCRdb, only in-frame clones are kept and a portion is missing. The sample holds about 160,000 clones, approximately 90% seen once. CDR1 and CDR2 from the germline V gene are SGHDN and FVKESK. This CDR3 spans 15 amino acids. With 5 bases clipped from V and 4 bases from J, the junction kept 9 bases outside the gene matches. The chain employs TRBV14 and TRBJ1-1; 8 positions agree with TRBD1. Sequencing used peripheral blood, obtained on day 0 of AZD1222 vaccination. This receptor was obtained from an adult in good health. CDR3 DNA: TGTGCCAGCAGCGCACGACAGGGGATGTCCACTGAAGCTTTCTTT. Translation: CASSARQGMSTEAFF. Full variable domain (rest looked up from reference TRBV14 and TRBJ1-1): EAGVTQFPSHSVIEKGQTVTLRCDPISGHDNLYWYRRVMGKEIKFLLHFVKESKQDESGMPNNRFLAERTGGTYSTLKVQPAELEDSGVYFCASSARQGMSTEAFFGQGTRLTVV.